Detailed here is one TCR beta chain. Its target is unknown. The data stem from a study of glioma-infiltrating T cells. The iRepertoire nested amplicon-rescue multiplex PCR amplified TCR alpha and beta CDR3s from RNA. One-step reverse transcription and amplification started from approximately 100-400 ng of tissue mRNA or PBMC total RNA. Each CDR3 protein gets one entry after TCRdb re-called the multiplex PCR reads with MiXCR. The table shows about 140,000 distinct CDR3 sequences, with 30% to 40% occurring only once. The study, taken as a whole, reports: CDR3 overlap between tissue and blood was very small. Gliomas, especially low-grade, showed above-expected tissue-blood divergence; non-neoplastic patients showed below.

The sample comprised glioma tissue, nonneoplastic brain tissue, or PBMCs (not recorded which). This TCR was sampled from a human donor with low-grade glioma or glioblastoma, undergoing nonglioma brain surgery, or in good health (not recorded which).

The CDR3 DNA sequence: TGTGCCAGCAGCTCCGGGACAGGGCGTGAGACCCAGTACTTC. As protein: CASSSGTGRETQYF. The V call is TRBV7-9, the J call TRBJ2-5, with 9 positions matching TRBD1. The CDR3 runs to 14 residues. Germline CDR1 SEHNR, CDR2 FQNEAQ (reference sequence). J lost 5 bases, V lost 4 bases, and 5 bases had no gene match. Full variable domain (missing parts from reference TRBV7-9 and TRBJ2-5): DTGVSQNPRHKITKRGQNVTFRCDPISEHNRLYWYRQTLGQGPEFLTYFQNEAQLEKSRLLSDRFSAERPKGSFSTLEIQRTEQGDSAMYLCASSSGTGRETQYFGPGTRLLVL.